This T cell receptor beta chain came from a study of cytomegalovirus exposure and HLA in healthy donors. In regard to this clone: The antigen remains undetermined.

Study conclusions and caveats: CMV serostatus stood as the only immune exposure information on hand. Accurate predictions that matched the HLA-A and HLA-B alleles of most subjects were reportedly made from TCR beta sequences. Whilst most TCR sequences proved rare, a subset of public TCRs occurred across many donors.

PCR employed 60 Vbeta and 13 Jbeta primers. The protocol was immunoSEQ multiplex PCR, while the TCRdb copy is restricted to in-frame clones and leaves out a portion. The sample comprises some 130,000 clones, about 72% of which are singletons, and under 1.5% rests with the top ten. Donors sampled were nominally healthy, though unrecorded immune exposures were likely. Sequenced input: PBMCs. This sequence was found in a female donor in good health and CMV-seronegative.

DNA of the CDR3: TGTGCCAGCGGCGGGGTCCAAGAGACCCAGTACTTC. Its protein is CASGGVQETQYF. V and J are TRBV7-6 and TRBJ2-5; possibly TRBD2 for D (6 bases). CDR1 is SGHVS and CDR2 is FNYEAQ in the germline V gene. V was trimmed by 8 bases and J by 1 base, leaving 8 bases between them. The CDR3 has 12 amino acids. Supplemented by reference TRBV7-6 and TRBJ2-5, the full variable domain reads GAGVSQSPRYKVTKRGQDVALRCDPISGHVSLYWYRQALGQGPEFLTYFNYEAQQDKSGLPNDRFSAERPEGSISTLTIQRTEQRDSAMYRCASGGVQETQYFGPGTRLLVL.